These 28 T cell receptor beta chains originate from one sample sequenced in a study of T cells in Graves' hyperthyroidism and ophthalmopathy. From RNA transcripts, TCR beta CDR3 regions were amplified. A set of HTBI primers served as the primers for a first-round RT-PCR of the TCR CDR3. TCRdb reanalysed the multiplex PCR reads using MiXCR and keeps one entry per CDR3 protein. The table lists 530,000 or so distinct CDR3 sequences, about a sixth of them singletons. Sequenced: blood. These receptors were obtained from a woman under 30 with Graves' ophthalmopathy.

This clonotype was found many times. The rearrangement links TRBV11-3 to TRBJ2-7, with a tentative D call TRBD2 (5 bases). The CDR3 spans 14 residues. Per the germline V gene, CDR1 is SGHNT and CDR2 is YENEEA. The V and J ends lost 1 base and 5 bases respectively, with 12 bases between them. The chain's CDR3 is CASSLAGSADEQYF. The DNA of the CDR3 is TGTGCCAGCAGCTTAGCCGGGTCAGCGGACGAGCAGTACTTC.

The chain combines TRBV6-5 with TRBJ1-6, with TRBD1 matching over 8 bases. CDR1 and CDR2 from the germline V gene are MNHEY and SVGAGI. This CDR3 has 16 residues. With V trimmed by 0 bases and J by 13 bases, 11 bases remained unmatched. The CDR3: CASSYSGQGLYMPLHF. The CDR3 DNA follows: TGTGCCAGCAGTTACTCTGGACAGGGCTTATATATGCCCCTCCACTTT.

The V gene is TRBV12-3 or TRBV12-4, the J gene TRBJ1-5, with TRBD1 as a possible D gene (6 bases). V was cut by 8 bases and J by 4 bases, with 12 bases left in between. The CDR3 is 13 residues long. The CDR3 DNA is TGTGCCAGCGGGGGGCTGCAGAATCAGCCCCAGCATTTT. The encoded protein is CASGGLQNQPQHF.

The sample holds a few counts of this clonotype. CDR3 bases: TGCGCCAGCAGCCAAACAGGGGGCCTAAATGGGAACACTGAAGCTTTCTTT. Translation: CASSQTGGLNGNTEAFF. V gene TRBV5-1 combines with J gene TRBJ1-1, with 9 bases matching TRBD1. The CDR3 is made up of 17 amino acids. The trim removed 4 bases at V and 1 base at J, leaving 11 bases unmatched. CDR1 is SGHRS, CDR2 YFSETQ, per germline.

Note on this clonotype: An end of the junction differs from the germline gene, which may be a read error. In DNA form, the CDR3 reads TGCACCAGCAGCGCAACTAGCGGGAGTAGGAATGAGCAGTTCTTC. It yields the protein CTSSATSGSRNEQFF. The J gene is TRBJ2-1, the V gene TRBV5-1; 11 bases agree with TRBD2. CDR1 SGHRS and CDR2 YFSETQ come from the germline V gene. The CDR3 extends over 15 amino acids. The full variable domain, completed using reference TRBV5-1 and TRBJ2-1, is KAGVTQTPRYLIKTRGQQVTLSCSPISGHRSVSWYQQTPGQGLQFLFEYFSETQRNKGNFPGRFSGRQFSNSRSEMNVSTLELGDSALYLCTSSATSGSRNEQFFGPGTRLTVL.

Comments on this clonotype: A read error may explain this, as a much larger clone is one base away. The chain recombines TRBV28 with TRBJ1-2, with D possibly matching TRBD1 (5 bases). CDR3 size: 14 residues. Germline CDR1 reads MDHEN; CDR2 reads SYDVKM. In nucleotides, the CDR3 is TGTGCCAGCAGCACTATGGGGGGAAACTGTGGCTACACCTTC. It specifies CASSTMGGNCGYTF.

This chain uses TRBV2 with TRBJ1-2; D uncertain. Looked up from germline, CDR1 is SNHLY and CDR2 is FYNNEI. Trimming left V 2 bases short and J 2 bases short, with 6 bases between. The CDR3 covers 13 residues. The DNA for the CDR3 is TGTGCCAGCAGTGAATCGGAGAACTATGGCTACACCTTC. It translates to CASSESENYGYTF.

The rearrangement links TRBV9 to TRBJ2-7; TRBD1 matches 10 bases. Germline V gene sequence: CDR1 SGDLS, CDR2 YYNGEE. The CDR3 is 14 amino acids. The V segment lost 4 bases and the J segment 3 bases; nucleotides outside the gene matches: 4. The CDR3 region is CASSPDRGLYEQYF. For the CDR3, the DNA is TGTGCCAGCAGCCCCGACAGGGGGCTCTACGAGCAGTACTTC.

This chain links TRBV7-8 with TRBJ1-2; 9 bases match TRBD1. The CDR3 totals 13 residues. CDR1 is SGHVS, CDR2 FQNEAQ, per germline. J was trimmed by 4 bases and V by 4 bases; bases with no gene match: 1. CDR3 protein: CASSYRGLYGYTF. In DNA form, the CDR3 reads TGTGCCAGCAGCTACAGGGGGCTCTATGGCTACACCTTC.

Turning to this clonotype: One base away lies a much larger clone, so this may be a sequencing read error. The CDR3 DNA reads as TGCGCCAGCACCCTAGCGGGGGTAGCGAAAGAGGCCCAGTACTTC. Translated: CASTLAGVAKEAQYF. The rearrangement uses TRBV5-1 and TRBJ2-5, with TRBD2 matching over 10 bases. The germline gives CDR1 SGHRS, CDR2 YFSETQ. The CDR3 is made up of 15 amino acids.

In its sample, this clonotype was seen many times. The rearrangement joins TRBV7-9 to TRBJ1-2; 10 positions agree with TRBD1. Trimming removed 5 bases from V and 4 bases from J; junction bases left unmatched: 10. The germline gives CDR1 SEHNR, CDR2 FQNEAQ (reference sequence). This CDR3 is 16 amino acids long. The CDR3 region is CASSPRDRGGSYGYTF. DNA for the CDR3: TGTGCCAGCAGCCCTCGGGACAGGGGCGGGAGCTATGGCTACACCTTC.

V is TRBV5-1 and J is TRBJ2-1; TRBD2 is a possible D gene (6 bases). Germline V gene data show CDR1 as SGHRS and CDR2 as YFSETQ. This CDR3 is 15 amino acids long. V was cut by 0 bases and J by 10 bases, with 17 bases left in between. The CDR3 sequence: CASSLVSSESEEQFF. The CDR3 nucleotides are TGCGCCAGCAGCTTGGTCTCTAGCGAGAGTGAGGAGCAGTTCTTC.

The gene calls are TRBV7-8 and TRBJ1-5; D is possibly TRBD1 (6 bases). The CDR3 length is 16 residues. CDR1 is SGHVS, CDR2 FQNEAQ, per germline. V was clipped by 2 bases and J by 3 bases, with 14 bases between them. The CDR3 is CASSLSSGEINQPQHF. The CDR3 DNA follows: TGTGCCAGCAGCTTATCGTCAGGGGAGATCAATCAGCCCCAGCATTTT.

This clonotype was observed once. The gene calls are TRBV5-6 and TRBJ1-6; D is possibly TRBD1 (5 bases). The length of the CDR3 is 16 residues. Germline CDR1 reads SGHDT; CDR2 reads YYEEEE. V lost 0 bases to trimming and J lost 1 base, with 8 bases between them. DNA of the CDR3: TGTGCCAGCAGCTTGGACGGGGGGTCCTATAATTCACCCCTCCACTTT. Translated: CASSLDGGSYNSPLHF.

The sample holds many counts of this clonotype. CDR3 sequence reads: CSASDYEDTQYF. The CDR3 nucleotides read TGCAGTGCTAGCGATTACGAAGATACGCAGTATTTT. This sequence joins TRBV20-1 and TRBJ2-3; D not certain. This CDR3 contains 12 residues. Trimming cost V 3 bases and J 5 bases, with 9 bases left between them. Germline V gene lookup returns CDR1 DFQATT and CDR2 SNEGSKA (reference sequence).

The table lists this clonotype with many counts. V gene TRBV13 combines with J gene TRBJ2-5, with 13 positions matching TRBD2. V was clipped by 5 bases and J by 1 base; unmatched bases: 10. Per the germline V gene, CDR1 is PRHDT and CDR2 is FYEKMQ (reference sequence). CDR3 length: 18 residues. As DNA, the CDR3 is TGTGCCAGCAGCGCCACTGCTGGACTAGCGGGGGCCCAAGAGACCCAGTACTTC. It encodes CASSATAGLAGAQETQYF.

There are a few counts of this clonotype. A much larger clone differs by one base, so this may be a read error. CDR3 protein: CASSFVTSGYNEQFF. CDR3 in DNA: TGTGCCAGCAGCTTTGTGACTAGCGGTTACAATGAGCAGTTCTTC. The rearrangement links TRBV5-6 to TRBJ2-1; 9 nucleotides match TRBD2. Germline V gene data show CDR1 as SGHDT and CDR2 as YYEEEE. V lost 2 bases to trimming and J lost 4 bases; unmatched junction nucleotides: 4. The CDR3 covers 15 residues. The variable domain in full, completed from reference TRBV5-6 and TRBJ2-1, reads DAGVTQSPTHLIKTRGQQVTLRCSPKSGHDTVSWYQQALGQGPQFIFQYYEEEERQRGNFPDRFSGHQFPNYSSELNVNALLLGDSALYLCASSFVTSGYNEQFFGPGTRLTVL.

This clonotype was counted ten times or more. The rearrangement uses TRBV6-6 and TRBJ1-5; no clear D gene. V was clipped by 2 bases and J by 7 bases, with 15 bases between them. The CDR3 consists of 15 residues. The germline gives CDR1 MNHNY, CDR2 SVGAGI (reference sequence). CDR3 protein: CASSYPEALTQPQHF. In nucleotides, the CDR3 is TGTGCCAGCAGTTACCCAGAAGCGTTAACGCAGCCCCAGCATTTT.

Only a few counts were recorded for this clonotype. V usage is TRBV5-5 and J usage is TRBJ2-5; 8 nucleotides align to TRBD1. Germline assignment: CDR1 SGHKS and CDR2 YYEKEE (reference sequence). The junction had 12 bases not matched to a gene; V was cut back by 6 bases and J by 2 bases. This CDR3 contains 16 residues. CDR3 DNA sequence: TGTGCCAGCATTGAACAGGGGGTAAAGTCTCAAGAGACCCAGTACTTC. Translating it yields CASIEQGVKSQETQYF.

This clonotype has at least ten counts. The chain recombines TRBV7-6 with TRBJ1-1; D may be TRBD1 (6 bases). CDR3 length: 15 amino acids. V lost 1 base and J lost 2, with 11 bases in between. CDR1 is SGHVS, CDR2 FNYEAQ, per germline. CDR3 DNA: TGTGCCAGCAGCTTAGGAGCAGGGGCCAACACTGAAGCTTTCTTT. This encodes CASSLGAGANTEAFF.

This clonotype was observed at least ten times. The chain has TRBV7-6 and TRBJ2-1, with 7 nucleotides matching TRBD1. Trimming removed 2 bases from V and 0 bases from J; junction bases left unmatched: 4. This CDR3 contains 16 residues. CDR1 and CDR2 (germline): SGHVS, FNYEAQ. The CDR3 DNA reads as TGTGCCAGCAGCTTACGTGGGGACAGCTCCTACAATGAGCAGTTCTTC. Amino acid sequence: CASSLRGDSSYNEQFF.

This clonotype showed up just once. DNA of the CDR3: TGTGCCAGCAGACGTACCGGGACAGGGGGCGAATACGAGCAGTACTTC. This sequence encodes CASRRTGTGGEYEQYF. The chain carries TRBV13 and TRBJ2-7, with 12 bases identical to TRBD1. V shed 6 bases, J shed 4 bases, and the junction held 10 bases outside the gene matches. This CDR3 contains 16 residues. Germline V gene lookup returns CDR1 PRHDT and CDR2 FYEKMQ (reference sequence). Full variable domain (outside the CDR3, taken from reference TRBV13 and TRBJ2-7): AAGVIQSPRHLIKEKRETATLKCYPIPRHDTVYWYQQGPGQDPQFLISFYEKMQSDKGSIPDRFSAQQFSDYHSELNMSSLELGDSALYFCASRRTGTGGEYEQYFGPGTRLTVT.

This chain links TRBV20-1 with TRBJ1-5; no definite D call. The CDR3 is made up of 14 amino acids. V was cut by 6 bases and J by 0 bases, with 12 bases left in between. Germline CDR1 and CDR2: DFQATT and SNEGSKA (reference sequence). In nucleotides, the CDR3 is TGCAGTGCAAGGCGACGCACTAGCAATCAGCCCCAGCATTTT. This encodes CSARRRTSNQPQHF.

This clonotype has a single count. Germline and junction disagree at one end, which may indicate a read error. This chain connects TRBV6-9 to TRBJ1-1; perhaps TRBD1 as D (6 bases). The CDR3 consists of 14 residues. From germline, CDR1 is MNHGY and CDR2 SVAAGI. CDR3 nucleotides: TGTGCCAGCAGTTACCCCGGACAGAACACTGAAGCTTCCTTT. Residues: CASSYPGQNTEASF.

This clonotype has a handful of counts. The chain links TRBV7-9 to TRBJ2-5; D is uncertain. There are 16 residues in the CDR3. Trimming removed 5 bases from V and 4 bases from J, with 20 bases in between. Germline V gene data show CDR1 as SEHNR and CDR2 as FQNEAQ (reference sequence). CDR3 in DNA: TGTGCCAGCAGCCACGTAGACTTAGTCGGGTCAGAGACCCAGTACTTC. It yields the protein CASSHVDLVGSETQYF.

This clonotype was seen ten or more times. This chain connects TRBV11-2 to TRBJ2-1; 11 bases are shared with TRBD2. J lost 9 bases, V lost 6 bases, and 16 bases had no gene match. Germline CDR1 reads SGHAT; CDR2 reads FQNNGV. The length of the CDR3 is 17 residues. The CDR3 nucleotides read TGTGCCAGCAGTTCCCCACAGGGGGTAGCGGGAGGGGGTGAGCAGTTCTTC. Amino acid sequence: CASSSPQGVAGGGEQFF.

The rearrangement joins TRBV6-1 to TRBJ1-5; TRBD1 agrees at 8 bases. CDR3 size: 14 residues. V dropped 6 bases and J dropped 3; count of bases not matched to a gene: 4. Per the germline V gene, CDR1 is MNHNS and CDR2 is SASEGT. The CDR3 DNA reads as TGTGCCAGCAGGGACAGGGTAAACAATCAGCCCCAGCATTTT. Residues: CASRDRVNNQPQHF.

V is TRBV19 and J is TRBJ1-6; the D is unclear. CDR1 and CDR2 from the germline V gene are LNHDA and SQIVND (reference sequence). Trimming took off 4 bases at V and 7 bases at J, with 17 bases between the two ends. This CDR3 is 16 amino acids long. Here the CDR3 DNA reads TGTGCCAGTAGTACGAGTTCGGGTAGTTGGAATTCACCCCTCCACTTT. It yields the protein CASSTSSGSWNSPLHF.